This TCR beta chain was sequenced during a study of regulatory T cells in long-lasting Graves disease. Study-level background: For a period under 3 months, newly diagnosed Graves' patients had taken antithyroid drugs.

Time point defined: newly diagnosed GD, antithyroid drugs for less than 3 months. Making the TCR library involved RNA that had been extracted from PBMCs. A peripheral blood sample, around 8.6 milliliters in volume, was drawn into EDTA tubes. Building of the TCR beta libraries involved iRepertoire HTBI primers and Arm-PCR of CDR3 regions. Authors' processing steps: Samples jointly harbored 55 to 75 TRBV and about 14 TRBJ segments. TCRdb re-called the multiplex PCR reads with MiXCR, one entry per CDR3 protein. These V and J calls are TCRdb output, not the study's own analysis. The table has hundreds of thousands of distinct CDR3 sequences, more than 15% seen once; the top ten hold approximately 25%. Germline V gene data show CDR1 as MGHRA and CDR2 as YSYEKL. The J segment lost 0 bases and the V segment lost 7 bases, leaving 8 bases of the junction unmatched. The CDR3 length is 15 residues. The sample was also linked to a second study, of T cells in Graves' hyperthyroidism and ophthalmopathy. As that report states: Patients aged 18 to 65 had newly diagnosed hyperthyroidism of under 2 months' duration.

The chain links TRBV4-1 to TRBJ1-2, with 7 bases lining up with TRBD1. The sample consisted of peripheral blood mononuclear cells (PBMCs), taken at new diagnosis, from a patient treated with antithyroid drugs. The sequence derives from a woman aged 40-65 years with Graves disease. DNA for the CDR3: TGCGCCAGCAAGGACAGGTACCGCTCTAACTATGGCTACACCTTC. As protein: CASKDRYRSNYGYTF.